This T cell receptor (beta chain) was recovered during a study of blood T cell repertoires in COVID-19. Original analysis: Reference gene primers were amplified, and this amplification served to estimate nucleated cell counts. Profiled with immunoSEQ multiplex PCR; TCRdb holds only in-frame clones, not every one. The V and J calls and clone size come from that table; D and trimming were worked out from the DNA. There are about 200,000 clones in the sample; roughly four fifths occur only once, and around 7% lies in the top ten. Categorization into cohorts depended on clinical history that participants reported. The CDR3 covers 15 residues. The germline CDR1 and CDR2 sequences are MDHEN and SYDVKM. V lost 6 bases, J lost 1 base, and 15 bases lay in between.

The receptor was isolated from a man aged 35 to 55 who had recovered from COVID-19. The chain is built from TRBV28 and TRBJ2-5, with D perhaps TRBD2 (6 bases). Sequenced input: PBMCs or T cells enriched from blood (not recorded which). The CDR3 coding sequence is TGTGCCAGCAGGATGGAGGGAAACCTCCAAGAGACCCAGTACTTC. Amino acids: CASRMEGNLQETQYF.